The 9 T cell receptor beta chains in this list originate from one sample, sequenced in a study of OX40 agonist ivuxolimab in advanced cancers. This table comes from immunoSEQ multiplex PCR, and its TCRdb copy is limited to in-frame clones, with some not included. The sample holds 50,000 to 60,000 clones; 70% to 90% are singletons and the top ten take around 5.8%. This sample comprised CD4+ or CD8+ T cells sorted from blood, obtained in a trial of the OX40 agonist ivuxolimab. These receptors were obtained from an adult with an advanced solid tumor such as melanoma, head and neck, liver or kidney cancer.

This chain connects TRBV6-5 to TRBJ2-7, with 9 bases fitting TRBD1. There are 15 residues in the CDR3. V lost 6 bases, J lost 4 bases, and 10 bases stayed unmatched. The V gene's germline CDR1 is MNHEY and CDR2 SVGAGI. In nucleotides, the CDR3 is TGTGCCAGCAGGGCCACCGGGACAGGGATGTACGAGCAGTACTTC. Residues: CASRATGTGMYEQYF.

The J gene is TRBJ1-4, the V gene TRBV7-2; D is unclear. In germline, CDR1 is SGHTA, CDR2 FQGNSA. Deletions cut 4 bases from V and 2 bases from J, with 11 bases between. The CDR3 runs 15 residues. As DNA, the CDR3 is TGTGCCAGCAGCTCCTCCCGAGTCACTAATGAAAAACTGTTTTTT. Residues: CASSSSRVTNEKLFF. Together with reference TRBV7-2 and TRBJ1-4, the CDR3 gives the full variable domain: GAGVSQSPSNKVTEKGKDVELRCDPISGHTALYWYRQSLGQGLEFLIYFQGNSAPDKSGLPSDRFSAERTGGSVSTLTIQRTQQEDSAVYLCASSSSRVTNEKLFFGSGTQLSVL.

The chain is built from TRBV4-1 and TRBJ2-3, with a possible D match to TRBD2 (6 bases). The germline V and J ends were trimmed by 4 bases and 3 bases, with 11 bases remaining between them. Germline CDR1 and CDR2: MGHRA and YSYEKL. CDR3 length: 14 amino acids. The CDR3 region is CASSPGVLTDTQYF. CDR3 coding DNA: TGCGCCAGCAGCCCGGGGGTACTAACAGATACGCAGTATTTT.

The genes are TRBV23-1 and TRBJ1-2, with TRBD1 as a possible D gene (5 bases). TRBV23-1 is noted as an ORF with a role that remains uncertain. V was cut by 2 bases and J by 3 bases, with 10 bases left in between. This CDR3 is 14 amino acids long. The CDR3 region has the DNA TGCGCCAGCAGTCAAGACGGAGGGGACTATGGCTACACCTTC. Protein product: CASSQDGGDYGYTF.

This chain connects TRBV7-9 to TRBJ2-5; D is unclear. Trimming stripped 2 bases from V and 5 bases from J, with 15 bases between. Germline loops: CDR1 SEHNR, CDR2 FQNEAQ (reference sequence). This CDR3 is built from 15 residues. CDR3 DNA sequence: TGTGCCAGCAGCTTACTGAGCCTGCGCAGTGAGACCCAGTACTTC. Translation gives CASSLLSLRSETQYF.

The chain combines TRBV5-1 with TRBJ2-5; TRBD1 agrees at 7 bases. V dropped 8 bases and J dropped 4; count of bases not matched to a gene: 8. CDR1 and CDR2 (germline): SGHRS, YFSETQ. The CDR3 runs 13 residues. CDR3 sequence reads: CASRPTGRETQYF. As DNA, the CDR3 is TGCGCCAGTAGGCCGACAGGGCGAGAGACCCAGTACTTC.

V is TRBV28 and J is TRBJ2-2; 8 bases are a match to TRBD2. Germline V gives CDR1 MDHEN, CDR2 SYDVKM. The length of the CDR3 is 16 residues. V lost 3 bases, J lost 5 bases, and 8 bases stayed unmatched. The CDR3 DNA reads as TGTGCCAGCAGTTTTGGTGGACTAGCCGGGACCGGGGAGCTGTTTTTT. Protein: CASSFGGLAGTGELFF.

The gene calls are TRBV7-2 and TRBJ1-2, with no clear D. This CDR3 region has 15 residues. V lost 1 base and J lost 0, with 9 bases in between. In germline, CDR1 is SGHTA, CDR2 FQGNSA. In DNA, the CDR3 is TGTGCCAGCAGCTTAGATGGCGGCTCTAACTATGGCTACACCTTC. Amino acids: CASSLDGGSNYGYTF.

The V and J genes are TRBV7-2 and TRBJ2-7; the D gene is possibly TRBD2 (6 bases). From germline, CDR1 is SGHTA and CDR2 FQGNSA. This CDR3 spans 16 amino acids. V was pared by 1 base and J by 0 bases, with 13 bases between. This CDR3 is CASSLGSSATSYEQYF. The CDR3 bases are TGTGCCAGCAGCTTAGGCTCTAGCGCAACCTCCTACGAGCAGTACTTC.